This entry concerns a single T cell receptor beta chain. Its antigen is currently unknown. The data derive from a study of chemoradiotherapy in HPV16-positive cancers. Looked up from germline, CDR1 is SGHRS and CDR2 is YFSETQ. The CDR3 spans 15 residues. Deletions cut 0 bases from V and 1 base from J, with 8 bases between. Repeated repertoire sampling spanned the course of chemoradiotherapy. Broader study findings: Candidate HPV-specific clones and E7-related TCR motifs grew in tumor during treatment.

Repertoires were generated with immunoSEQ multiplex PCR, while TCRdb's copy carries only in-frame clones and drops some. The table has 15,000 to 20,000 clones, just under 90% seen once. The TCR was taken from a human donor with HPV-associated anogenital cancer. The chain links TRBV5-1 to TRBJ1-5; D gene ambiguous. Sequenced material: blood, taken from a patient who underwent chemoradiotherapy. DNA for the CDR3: TGCGCCAGCAGCTTGGATTACGGAAGCAATCAGCCCCAGCATTTT. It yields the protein CASSLDYGSNQPQHF.